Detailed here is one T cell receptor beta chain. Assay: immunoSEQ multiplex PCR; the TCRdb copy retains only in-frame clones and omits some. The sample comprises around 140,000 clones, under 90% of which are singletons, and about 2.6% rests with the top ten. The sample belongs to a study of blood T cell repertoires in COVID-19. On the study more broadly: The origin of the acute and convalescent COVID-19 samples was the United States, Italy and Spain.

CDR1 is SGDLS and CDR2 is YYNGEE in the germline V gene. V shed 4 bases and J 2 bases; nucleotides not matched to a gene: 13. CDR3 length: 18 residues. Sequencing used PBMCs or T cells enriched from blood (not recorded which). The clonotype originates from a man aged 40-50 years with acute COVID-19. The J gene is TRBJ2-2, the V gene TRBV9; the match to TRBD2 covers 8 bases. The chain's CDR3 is CASSLPGGRTSNTGELFF. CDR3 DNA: TGTGCCAGCAGCCTTCCGGGCGGGAGGACCTCAAACACCGGGGAGCTGTTTTTT.